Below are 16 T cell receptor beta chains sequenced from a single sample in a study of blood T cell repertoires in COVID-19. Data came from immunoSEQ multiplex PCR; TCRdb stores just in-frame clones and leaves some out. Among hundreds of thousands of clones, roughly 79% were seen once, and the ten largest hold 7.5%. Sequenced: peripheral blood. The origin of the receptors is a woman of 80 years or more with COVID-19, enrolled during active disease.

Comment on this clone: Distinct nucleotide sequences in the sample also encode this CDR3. The CDR3 protein is CASSPRTGNTEAFF. The CDR3 DNA follows: TGTGCCAGCAGTCCCCGGACAGGGAACACTGAAGCTTTCTTT. This sequence joins TRBV3-1 (or the pseudogene TRBV3-2) and TRBJ1-1; 7 nucleotides agree with TRBD1. The ends lost 6 bases at V and 1 base at J; junction bases unmatched: 5. The CDR3 has 14 amino acids. From germline, CDR1 is LGHDT and CDR2 YNNKEL (reference sequence).

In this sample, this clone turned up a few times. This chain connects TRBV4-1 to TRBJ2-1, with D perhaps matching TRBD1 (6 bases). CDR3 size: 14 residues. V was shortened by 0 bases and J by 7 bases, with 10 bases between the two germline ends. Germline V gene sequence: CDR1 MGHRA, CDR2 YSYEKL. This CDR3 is CASSQEVTGNEQFF. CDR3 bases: TGCGCCAGCAGCCAAGAAGTTACAGGGAATGAGCAGTTCTTC.

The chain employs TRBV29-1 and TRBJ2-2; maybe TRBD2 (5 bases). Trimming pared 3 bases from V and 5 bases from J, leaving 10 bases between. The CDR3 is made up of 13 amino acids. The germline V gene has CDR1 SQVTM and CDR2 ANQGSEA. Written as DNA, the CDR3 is TGCAGCGTTGAGATACTAGAGACCGGGGAGCTGTTTTTT. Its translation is CSVEILETGELFF.

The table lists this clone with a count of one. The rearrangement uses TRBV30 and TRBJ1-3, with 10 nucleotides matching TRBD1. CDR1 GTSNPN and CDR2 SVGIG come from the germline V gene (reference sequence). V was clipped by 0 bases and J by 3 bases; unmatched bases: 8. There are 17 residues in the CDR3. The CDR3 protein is CAWSVGTGVRVGNTIYF. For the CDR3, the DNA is TGTGCCTGGAGTGTAGGGACAGGGGTGAGGGTTGGAAACACCATATATTTT.

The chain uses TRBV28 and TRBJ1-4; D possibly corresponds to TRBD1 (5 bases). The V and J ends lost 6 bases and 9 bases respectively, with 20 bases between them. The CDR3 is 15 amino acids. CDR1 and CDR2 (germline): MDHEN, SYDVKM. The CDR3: CASRSWGGSVKKLFF. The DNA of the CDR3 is TGTGCCAGCAGGTCTTGGGGGGGAAGTGTGAAAAAACTGTTTTTT.

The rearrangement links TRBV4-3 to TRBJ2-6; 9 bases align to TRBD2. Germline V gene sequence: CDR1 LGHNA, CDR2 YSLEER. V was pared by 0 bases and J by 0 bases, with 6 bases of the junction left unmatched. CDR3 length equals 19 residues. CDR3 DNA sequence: TGCGCCAGCAGCCAAGATAGTCTAGCGGGAAACTCTGGGGCCAACGTCCTGACTTTC. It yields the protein CASSQDSLAGNSGANVLTF.

The CDR3 coding sequence is TGTGCCAGCTCACAAAGCCTAGTAATGAACACTGAAGCTTTCTTT. It codes for CASSQSLVMNTEAFF. The chain is built from TRBV18 and TRBJ1-1; no definite D call. Germline V gene lookup returns CDR1 KGHSH and CDR2 LQKENI. V lost 4 bases, J lost 0 bases, and 12 bases lay in between. The CDR3 covers 15 residues.

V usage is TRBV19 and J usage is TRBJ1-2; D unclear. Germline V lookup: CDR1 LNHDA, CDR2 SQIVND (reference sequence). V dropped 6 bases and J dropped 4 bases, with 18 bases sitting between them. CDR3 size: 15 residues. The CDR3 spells CASRSHEGGSYGYTF. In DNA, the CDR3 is TGTGCCAGTAGATCCCACGAGGGCGGGAGCTATGGCTACACCTTC.

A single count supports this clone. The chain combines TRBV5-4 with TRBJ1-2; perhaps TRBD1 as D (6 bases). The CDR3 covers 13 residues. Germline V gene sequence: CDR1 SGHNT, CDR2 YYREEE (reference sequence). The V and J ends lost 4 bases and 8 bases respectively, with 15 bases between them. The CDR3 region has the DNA TGTGCCAGCAGCCCGGGACAAGCCTTCGGCTACACCTTC. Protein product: CASSPGQAFGYTF.

The CDR3 loop reads CASSQDTRNTEAFF. For the CDR3, the DNA is TGTGCCAGCAGCCAGGACACCCGAAACACTGAAGCTTTCTTT. This chain uses TRBV7-2 with TRBJ1-1; weak D call: TRBD1 (5 bases). Germline V CDR1 and CDR2: SGHTA, FQGNSA. Trimming removed 5 bases at V and 2 bases at J, with 12 bases between. This CDR3 contains 14 residues.

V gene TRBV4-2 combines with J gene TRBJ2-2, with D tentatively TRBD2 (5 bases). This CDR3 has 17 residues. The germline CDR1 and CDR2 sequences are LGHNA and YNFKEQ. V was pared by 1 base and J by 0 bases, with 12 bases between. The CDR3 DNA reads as TGTGCCAGCAGCCAAGCGGGCAGCGGACCGAACACCGGGGAGCTGTTTTTT. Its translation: CASSQAGSGPNTGELFF.

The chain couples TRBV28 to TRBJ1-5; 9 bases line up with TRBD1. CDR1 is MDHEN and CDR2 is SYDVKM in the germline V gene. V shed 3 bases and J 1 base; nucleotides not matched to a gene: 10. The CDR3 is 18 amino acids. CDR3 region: CASSFPQTGTGSNQPQHF. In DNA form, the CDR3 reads TGTGCCAGCAGTTTCCCACAAACCGGGACAGGGAGCAATCAGCCCCAGCATTTT. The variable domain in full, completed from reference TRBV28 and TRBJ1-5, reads DVKVTQSSRYLVKRTGEKVFLECVQDMDHENMFWYRQDPGLGLRLIYFSYDVKMKEKGDIPEGYSVSREKKERFSLILESASTNQTSMYLCASSFPQTGTGSNQPQHFGDGTRLSIL.

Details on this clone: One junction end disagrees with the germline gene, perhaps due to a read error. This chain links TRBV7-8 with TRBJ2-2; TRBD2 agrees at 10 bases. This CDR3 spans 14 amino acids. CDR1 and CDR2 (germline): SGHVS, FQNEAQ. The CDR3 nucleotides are TGTGCCAGCAGCCTAGCGGGAGTCGTCGGGGAGCTGTTTTTT. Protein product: CASSLAGVVGELFF.

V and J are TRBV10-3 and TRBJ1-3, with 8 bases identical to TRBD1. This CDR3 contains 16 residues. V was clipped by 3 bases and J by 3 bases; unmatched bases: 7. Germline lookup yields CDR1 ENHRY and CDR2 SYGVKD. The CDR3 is CAISDKGQDLGNTIYF. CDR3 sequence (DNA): TGTGCCATCAGTGATAAGGGACAGGACCTTGGAAACACCATATATTTT.

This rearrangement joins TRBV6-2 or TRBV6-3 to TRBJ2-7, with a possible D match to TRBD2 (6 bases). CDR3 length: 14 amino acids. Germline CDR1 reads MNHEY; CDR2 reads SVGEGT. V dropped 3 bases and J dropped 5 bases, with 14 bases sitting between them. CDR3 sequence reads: CASSYYGSRNEQYF. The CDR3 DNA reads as TGTGCCAGCAGTTATTACGGGAGTAGGAACGAGCAGTACTTC.

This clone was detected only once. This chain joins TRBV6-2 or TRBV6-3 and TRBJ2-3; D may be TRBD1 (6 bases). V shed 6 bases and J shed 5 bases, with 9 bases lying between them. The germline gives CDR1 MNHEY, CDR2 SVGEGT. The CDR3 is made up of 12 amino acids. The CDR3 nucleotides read TGTGCCAGCAGCCGAGGGGGAGATACGCAGTATTTT. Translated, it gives CASSRGGDTQYF.